One T cell receptor beta chain is described in this entry. Original handling: Quantification of nucleated cells was approximated via reference gene primer amplification. Sequenced by immunoSEQ multiplex PCR; TCRdb stores in-frame clones only, minus some. D and trimming come from the DNA, and the V and J calls and clone size come from that table. The table has about 110,000 clones, over 60% seen once. The CDR3 is 15 residues long. Per the germline V gene, CDR1 is SNHLY and CDR2 is FYNNEI. V lost 5 bases and J lost 5; bases outside the gene matches: 6. The data stem from a study of blood T cell repertoires in COVID-19. At the level of the study: Sources were T cells, B-cell-depleted T cells, or PBMCs; the material itself was cDNA or gDNA.

This TCR came from an elderly woman with active or convalescent COVID-19. V and J are TRBV2 and TRBJ2-3, with 11 bases lining up with TRBD2. Material for sequencing was peripheral blood. In DNA form, the CDR3 reads TGTGCCAGCAGTCCCTTAGGACTAGCGGGAGATACGCAGTATTTT. Translated, it gives CASSPLGLAGDTQYF. The full variable domain, rest sourced from reference TRBV2 and TRBJ2-3, is EPEVTQTPSHQVTQMGQEVILRCVPISNHLYFYWYRQILGQKVEFLVSFYNNEISEKSEIFDDQFSVERPDGSNFTLKIRSTKLEDSAMYFCASSPLGLAGDTQYFGPGTRLTVL.